The 24 T cell receptor beta chains in this list originate from one sample, sequenced in a study of Tregs in tolerant kidney transplant recipients. TCRdb's table, derived via immunoSEQ multiplex PCR, lists solely in-frame clones and lacks some. This sample has around 66,000 clones, with approximately 85% found just once. Sequences were derived from Tregs from blood, sampled before the transplant. The receptor source for this set is a human donor who received a combined kidney and bone marrow transplant.

The rearrangement uses TRBV30 and TRBJ1-2, with D hard to call. The V gene lost 0 bases and the J gene lost 4 bases, with 15 bases spanning the gap. Per germline, CDR1 GTSNPN and CDR2 SVGIG (reference sequence). The CDR3 loop spans 15 amino acids. The CDR3 nucleotides read TGTGCCTGGAGTGTAGGAACAAGGGAGTCCTATGGCTACACCTTC. This gives the protein CAWSVGTRESYGYTF.

The gene calls are TRBV21-1 and TRBJ2-7; whether TRBD2, the table's D call, matches the DNA was not checked. TRBV21-1 is a pseudogene segment. The CDR3 loop spans 14 amino acids. The CDR3 loop reads CASSKERWSYEQYF. The CDR3 DNA reads as TGTGCCAGCAGCAAAGAGAGGTGGTCCTACGAGCAGTACTTC.

This chain joins TRBV18 and TRBJ1-2; 10 bases line up with TRBD1. From germline, CDR1 is KGHSH and CDR2 LQKENI. V trimming: 3 bases; J trimming: 0 bases; junction bases outside the gene matches: 10. The CDR3 consists of 18 residues. The CDR3 spells CASSPPGQGPRANYGYTF. In nucleotides, the CDR3 is TGTGCCAGCTCACCGCCGGGACAGGGGCCTCGAGCTAACTATGGCTACACCTTC.

The V and J genes are TRBV5-1 and TRBJ2-5, with a possible D match to TRBD2 (7 bases). The length of the CDR3 is 16 residues. V lost 0 bases, J lost 5 bases, and 17 bases lay in between. Germline V gives CDR1 SGHRS, CDR2 YFSETQ. The CDR3 region is CASSLGGGAAMETQYF. The CDR3 coding sequence is TGCGCCAGCAGCTTGGGAGGGGGGGCAGCGATGGAGACCCAGTACTTC.

The chain has TRBV15 and TRBJ2-1; 11 nucleotides match TRBD2. From germline, CDR1 is LNHNV and CDR2 YYDKDF (reference sequence). The CDR3 extends over 16 amino acids. V lost 5 bases, J lost 8 bases, and 11 bases stayed unmatched. CDR3 sequence reads: CATSGLAGGKGHEQFF. CDR3 sequence (DNA): TGTGCCACCAGCGGGCTAGCGGGAGGTAAGGGACATGAGCAGTTCTTC.

The chain carries TRBV5-4 and TRBJ2-1, with 10 positions matching TRBD2. CDR1 and CDR2 from the germline V gene are SGHNT and YYREEE (reference sequence). V was pared by 2 bases and J by 6 bases, with 8 bases of the junction left unmatched. The CDR3 is 16 residues long. Written as DNA, the CDR3 is TGTGCCAGCAGCTTTACTACACTAGCGGGGTCCAATGAGCAGTTCTTC. Amino acids: CASSFTTLAGSNEQFF.

As for this clone: The same CDR3 can be traced to other DNA sequences in this sample. The chain combines TRBV10-2 with TRBJ1-2, with TRBD1 matching over 7 bases. Germline CDR1 and CDR2: WSHSY and SAAADI. V lost 7 bases to trimming and J lost 7 bases; unmatched junction nucleotides: 9. The CDR3 has 13 residues. CDR3 amino acids: CASNPQGIGGYTF. CDR3 DNA: TGCGCCAGCAACCCACAGGGGATTGGTGGCTACACCTTC.

The chain is built from TRBV19 and TRBJ2-6, with D perhaps matching TRBD1 (5 bases). With 4 bases removed from V and 0 bases from J, the gap between germline ends came to 10 bases. The CDR3 runs 16 residues. Germline V lookup: CDR1 LNHDA, CDR2 SQIVND (reference sequence). The CDR3 here is CASSKRQGSGANVLTF. In nucleotides, the CDR3 is TGTGCCAGTAGTAAGAGGCAGGGCTCTGGGGCCAACGTCCTGACTTTC.

The rearrangement joins TRBV18 to TRBJ1-5, with a possible D match to TRBD1 (5 bases). The CDR3 length is 13 residues. V was shortened by 8 bases and J by 6 bases, with 14 bases between the two germline ends. Germline V gives CDR1 KGHSH, CDR2 LQKENI. The CDR3 region is CASQGRESQPQHF. The CDR3 nucleotides are TGTGCCAGCCAGGGCAGGGAGTCTCAGCCCCAGCATTTT.

The chain recombines TRBV5-1 with TRBJ1-4; D remains ambiguous. Looked up from germline, CDR1 is SGHRS and CDR2 is YFSETQ. Trimming cost V 0 bases and J 8 bases, with 5 bases left between them. This CDR3 spans 12 amino acids. The CDR3 nucleotides read TGCGCCAGCAGCTTGGCTGGGGAAAAACTGTTTTTT. Translated, it gives CASSLAGEKLFF.

The rearrangement uses TRBV20-1 and TRBJ2-5; TRBD2 is a possible D gene (6 bases). Trimming took 6 bases from V and 5 from J, leaving 7 bases between them. Germline-derived CDR1 and CDR2 are DFQATT and SNEGSKA (reference sequence). CDR3 length: 10 residues. CDR3 DNA: TGCAGTGCGGAGGGGGAGACCCAGTACTTC. As protein: CSAEGETQYF.

The chain combines TRBV5-6 with TRBJ2-3; D is unresolved. Between the trimmed V and J ends, which lost 0 bases and 2 bases, there was a span of 10 bases. Germline V gene data show CDR1 as SGHDT and CDR2 as YYEEEE. This CDR3 has 15 amino acids. This CDR3 reads CASSLGLGFTDTQYF. The CDR3 DNA reads TGTGCCAGCAGCTTGGGTCTCGGGTTCACAGATACGCAGTATTTT.

This chain uses TRBV9 with TRBJ2-5, with a tentative D call TRBD2 (5 bases). Germline CDR1 and CDR2: SGDLS and YYNGEE. V shed 4 bases and J shed 3 bases, with 16 bases lying between them. The length of the CDR3 is 15 residues. The CDR3 is CASSFQTGLKETQYF. CDR3 nucleotides: TGTGCCAGCAGCTTCCAAACTGGACTCAAAGAGACCCAGTACTTC.

The V and J genes are TRBV7-2 and TRBJ2-3; TRBD2 aligns across 8 bases. The V segment lost 6 bases and the J segment 3 bases; nucleotides outside the gene matches: 8. Germline CDR1 and CDR2: SGHTA and FQGNSA. The CDR3 is 15 residues long. The CDR3 sequence is CASRRPGLVTDTQYF. In nucleotides, the CDR3 is TGTGCCAGCAGGAGGCCGGGACTAGTAACAGATACGCAGTATTTT.

The CDR3 bases are TGTGCCAGCAGCCCTGGTAGGAGGAACACTGAAGCTTTCTTT. Its protein is CASSPGRRNTEAFF. The V and J genes are TRBV5-5 and TRBJ1-1, with D unclear. The CDR3 sequence is 14 residues long. Germline V gives CDR1 SGHKS, CDR2 YYEKEE (reference sequence). Trimming removed 4 bases at V and 1 base at J, with 11 bases between.

V and J are TRBV7-9 and TRBJ2-5; D may match TRBD1 or TRBD2 (5 bases each). Trimming took 6 bases from V and 2 from J, leaving 10 bases between them. The CDR3 is 13 amino acids. The germline V gene has CDR1 SEHNR and CDR2 FQNEAQ (reference sequence). The CDR3 here is CASRRDLQETQYF. The CDR3 DNA sequence: TGTGCCAGCAGACGGGACCTACAAGAGACCCAGTACTTC.

The V gene is TRBV6-5, the J gene TRBJ1-1; D remains ambiguous. The CDR3 is 13 amino acids. Trimming shortened V by 0 bases and J by 0 bases, and 2 bases separated the two germline ends. Looked up from germline, CDR1 is MNHEY and CDR2 is SVGAGI. This CDR3 is CASSYSVNTEAFF. DNA of the CDR3: TGTGCCAGCAGTTACTCCGTGAACACTGAAGCTTTCTTT.

V gene TRBV4-1 combines with J gene TRBJ1-1, with 7 bases that match TRBD1. J was trimmed by 1 base and V by 8 bases; bases with no gene match: 7. The CDR3 runs 14 residues. Germline CDR1 MGHRA, CDR2 YSYEKL. CDR3 nucleotides: TGCGCCAGCCAGAACCGGGACAGGAACACTGAAGCTTTCTTT. It yields the protein CASQNRDRNTEAFF.

This clone was detected once. The CDR3 sequence: CASSLGIRDRGEEAFF. The CDR3 DNA reads TGCGCCAGCAGCTTGGGAATCCGGGACAGGGGGGAGGAAGCTTTCTTT. The chain has TRBV5-1 and TRBJ1-1, with 11 positions matching TRBD1. The CDR3 runs 16 residues. Germline V CDR1 and CDR2: SGHRS, YFSETQ. The junction had 9 bases not matched to a gene; V was cut back by 0 bases and J by 8 bases.

The genes are TRBV9 and TRBJ1-2, with no clear D. Germline CDR1 reads SGDLS; CDR2 reads YYNGEE. Trimming took off 0 bases at V and 3 bases at J, with 12 bases between the two ends. The CDR3 length is 15 residues. The CDR3 sequence: CASSVGPGSDYGYTF. The CDR3 DNA follows: TGTGCCAGCAGCGTAGGTCCGGGGTCGGACTATGGCTACACCTTC.

The V and J genes are TRBV20-1 and TRBJ1-6; 8 bases are a match to TRBD1. This CDR3 contains 11 residues. J gave up 14 bases and V 6 bases, and 6 bases lay outside the gene matches. The V gene's germline CDR1 is DFQATT and CDR2 SNEGSKA (reference sequence). Written as DNA, the CDR3 is TGCAGTGCGGTAACAGGGGGGACCCTCCACTTT. As protein: CSAVTGGTLHF.

A single count supports this clone. The chain uses TRBV18 and TRBJ1-1; D is possibly TRBD1 (5 bases). Trimming took 2 bases from V and 7 from J, leaving 8 bases between them. The V gene's germline CDR1 is KGHSH and CDR2 LQKENI. There are 12 residues in the CDR3. The CDR3 here is CASSPMGDEAFF. DNA of the CDR3: TGTGCCAGCTCACCAATGGGGGATGAAGCTTTCTTT. Drawing the rest from reference TRBV18 and TRBJ1-1, the complete variable domain is NAGVMQNPRHLVRRRGQEARLRCSPMKGHSHVYWYRQLPEEGLKFMVYLQKENIIDESGMPKERFSAEFPKEGPSILRIQQVVRGDSAAYFCASSPMGDEAFFGQGTRLTVV.

The V gene is TRBV18, the J gene TRBJ2-1; the D gene could be TRBD1 or TRBD2 (5 bases each). V was cut by 5 bases and J by 8 bases, with 13 bases left in between. The germline V gene encodes CDR1 KGHSH and CDR2 LQKENI. The CDR3 runs to 13 residues. In DNA form, the CDR3 reads TGTGCCAGCTCAGAAGGGACCAGGGATGAGCAGTTCTTC. It specifies CASSEGTRDEQFF. Full variable domain (missing parts from reference TRBV18 and TRBJ2-1): NAGVMQNPRHLVRRRGQEARLRCSPMKGHSHVYWYRQLPEEGLKFMVYLQKENIIDESGMPKERFSAEFPKEGPSILRIQQVVRGDSAAYFCASSEGTRDEQFFGPGTRLTVL.

This clone appeared a few times. V usage is TRBV7-9 and J usage is TRBJ1-6; 7 bases agree with TRBD1. CDR3 length equals 12 residues. Germline V gene sequence: CDR1 SEHNR, CDR2 FQNEAQ (reference sequence). V lost 6 bases to trimming and J lost 10 bases; unmatched junction nucleotides: 3. As DNA, the CDR3 is TGTGCCAGCAGTACAGGGGAATCACCCCTCCACTTT. Translated: CASSTGESPLHF.